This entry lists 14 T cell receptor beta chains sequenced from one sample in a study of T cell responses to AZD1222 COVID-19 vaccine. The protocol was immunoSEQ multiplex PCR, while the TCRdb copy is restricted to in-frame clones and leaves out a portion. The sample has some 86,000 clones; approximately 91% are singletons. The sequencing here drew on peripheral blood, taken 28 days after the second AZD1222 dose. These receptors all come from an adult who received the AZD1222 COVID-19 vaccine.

The CDR3 bases are TGTGCCAGCAGACCGGACAGGGGCCATCAGCCCCAGCATTTT. Its translation: CASRPDRGHQPQHF. V usage is TRBV6-5 and J usage is TRBJ1-5, with TRBD1 matching over 9 bases. Germline V gives CDR1 MNHEY, CDR2 SVGAGI. V lost 6 bases to trimming and J lost 5 bases; unmatched junction nucleotides: 5. This CDR3 is 14 amino acids long.

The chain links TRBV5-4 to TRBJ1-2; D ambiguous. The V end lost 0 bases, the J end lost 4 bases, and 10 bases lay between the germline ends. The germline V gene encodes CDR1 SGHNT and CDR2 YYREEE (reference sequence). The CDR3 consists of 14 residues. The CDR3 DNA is TGTGCCAGCAGCTTGGGCAGAGCTAGCTATGGCTACACCTTC. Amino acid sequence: CASSLGRASYGYTF.

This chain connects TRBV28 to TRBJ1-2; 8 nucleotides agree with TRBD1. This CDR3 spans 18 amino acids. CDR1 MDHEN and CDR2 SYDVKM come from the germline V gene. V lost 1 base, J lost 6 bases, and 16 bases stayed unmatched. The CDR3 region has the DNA TGTGCCAGCAGTTTATTTTGGGTCAGGGGGCGCGGGGGAGATGGCTACACCTTC. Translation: CASSLFWVRGRGGDGYTF.

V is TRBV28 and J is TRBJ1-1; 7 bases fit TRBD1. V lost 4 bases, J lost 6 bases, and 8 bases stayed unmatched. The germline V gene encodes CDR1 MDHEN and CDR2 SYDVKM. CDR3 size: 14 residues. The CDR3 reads CASSSQTGVPEAFF. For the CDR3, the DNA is TGTGCCAGCAGTTCCCAAACAGGGGTCCCTGAAGCTTTCTTT.

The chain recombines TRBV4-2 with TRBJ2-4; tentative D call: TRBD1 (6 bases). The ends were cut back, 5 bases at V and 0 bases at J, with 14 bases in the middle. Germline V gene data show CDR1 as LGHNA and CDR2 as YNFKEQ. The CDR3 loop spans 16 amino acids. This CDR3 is CASSAQGTVAKNIQYF. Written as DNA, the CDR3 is TGTGCCAGCAGCGCTCAGGGGACCGTAGCCAAAAACATTCAGTACTTC.

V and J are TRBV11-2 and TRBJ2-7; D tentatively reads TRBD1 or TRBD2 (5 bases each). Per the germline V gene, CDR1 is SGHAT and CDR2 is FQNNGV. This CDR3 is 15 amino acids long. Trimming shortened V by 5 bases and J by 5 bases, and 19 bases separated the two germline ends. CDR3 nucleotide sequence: TGTGCCAGCAGCGTTCAACAGGTGGAGGTGAACGAGCAGTACTTC. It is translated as CASSVQQVEVNEQYF.

The CDR3 is CASSESTGSNTGELFF. The CDR3 bases are TGCGCCAGCAGTGAGTCGACGGGGTCGAACACCGGGGAGCTGTTTTTT. J is TRBJ2-2 and V is TRBV10-2; D is perhaps TRBD2 (5 bases). This CDR3 comprises 16 residues. V lost 0 bases and J lost 0, with 8 bases in between. Looked up from germline, CDR1 is WSHSY and CDR2 is SAAADI.

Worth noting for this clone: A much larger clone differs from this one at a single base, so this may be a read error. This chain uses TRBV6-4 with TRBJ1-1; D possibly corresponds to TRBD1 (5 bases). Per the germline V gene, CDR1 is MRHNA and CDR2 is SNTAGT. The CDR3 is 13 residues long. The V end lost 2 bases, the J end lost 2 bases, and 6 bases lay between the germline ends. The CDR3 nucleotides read TGTGCCAGCAGTGACGGGGACAACACTGAAGCTTTCTTT. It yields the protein CASSDGDNTEAFF.

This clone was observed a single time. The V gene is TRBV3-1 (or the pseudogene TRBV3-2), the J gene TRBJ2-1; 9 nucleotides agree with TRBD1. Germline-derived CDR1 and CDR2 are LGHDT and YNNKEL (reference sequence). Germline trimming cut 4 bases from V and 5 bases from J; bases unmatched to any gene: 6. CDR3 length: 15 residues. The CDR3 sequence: CASSRRTGENNEQFF. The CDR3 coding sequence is TGTGCCAGCAGCCGTCGGACAGGGGAGAACAATGAGCAGTTCTTC.

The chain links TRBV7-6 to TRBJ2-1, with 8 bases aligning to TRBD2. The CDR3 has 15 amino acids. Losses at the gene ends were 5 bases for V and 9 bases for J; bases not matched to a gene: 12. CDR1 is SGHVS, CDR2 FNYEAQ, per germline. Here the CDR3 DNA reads TGTGCCAGCAGCCCCGGGGGGGTAGCGGGACGTGAGCAGTTCTTC. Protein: CASSPGGVAGREQFF.

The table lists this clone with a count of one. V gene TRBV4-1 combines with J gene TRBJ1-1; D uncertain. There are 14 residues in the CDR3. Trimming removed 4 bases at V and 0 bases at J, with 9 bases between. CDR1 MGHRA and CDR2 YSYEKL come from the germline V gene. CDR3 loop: CASSPSPLNTEAFF. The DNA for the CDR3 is TGCGCCAGCAGCCCATCACCCTTGAACACTGAAGCTTTCTTT.

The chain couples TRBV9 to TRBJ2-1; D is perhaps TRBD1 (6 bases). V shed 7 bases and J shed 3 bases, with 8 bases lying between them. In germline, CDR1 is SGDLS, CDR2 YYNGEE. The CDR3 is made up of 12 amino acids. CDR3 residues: CASGGRYNEQFF. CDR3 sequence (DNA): TGTGCCAGCGGGGGCCGCTACAATGAGCAGTTCTTC.

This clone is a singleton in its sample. DNA for the CDR3: TGTGCCACCCAACGGGGGAAAACAGGTAGTACCTACGAGCAGTACTTC. This translates into CATQRGKTGSTYEQYF. This chain links TRBV15 with TRBJ2-7; D is possibly TRBD2 (6 bases). Germline-derived CDR1 and CDR2 are LNHNV and YYDKDF (reference sequence). CDR3 length: 16 amino acids. With 8 bases removed from V and 2 bases from J, the gap between germline ends came to 22 bases.

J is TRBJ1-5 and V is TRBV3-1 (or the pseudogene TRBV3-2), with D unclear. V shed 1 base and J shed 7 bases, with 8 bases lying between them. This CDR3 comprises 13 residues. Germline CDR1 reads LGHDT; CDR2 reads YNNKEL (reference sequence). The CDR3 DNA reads TGTGCCAGCAGCCAAGGGTCTGAGCAGCCCCAGCATTTT. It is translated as CASSQGSEQPQHF.